This T cell receptor beta chain came from a study of blood T cell repertoires in COVID-19 (dated by TCRdb to the early 2020s). Some background on the complete study: The collaborator samples originated in the United States, Italy and Spain and spanned the acute and convalescent phases of COVID-19. The material from the prospective study consisted of cDNA or gDNA derived from T cells, B-cell-depleted T cells, or PBMCs. The dataset comprised deeply sampled blood TCRbeta repertoires from subjects exposed to, actively infected with, or recovered from COVID-19. The repertoires were released in a freely available public database intended as a resource for research on the immune response to SARS-CoV-2. The samples were drawn from the first 160 participants of the ongoing ImmuneRACE study and from roughly 1,300 subjects provided by 6 global collaborators. Nearly every sample came with metadata listing a de-identified subject ID, COVID-19 status, age in years and sex. Where available, HLA class I and class II types were taken from metadata supplied by the sample provider and were not determined by assay-based typing.

The research as a whole found: The quantity of clinical and demographic metadata differed by source and by participant and was supplied without curation.

TCRbeta CDR3 regions were amplified from genomic DNA using the immunoSEQ Assay, a bias-controlled multiplex PCR. Turning to the authors' computational methods: Within the assay, amplification of reference gene primers was used to estimate how many nucleated cells each sample contained. To quantify the absolute abundance of each unique TCRbeta CDR3 rearrangement, sequence reads were collapsed and filtered. For each sample, productive Simpson clonality was calculated as the square root of Simpson's diversity index over productive rearrangements. TCRdb mirrors the immuneACCESS table, restricted to in-frame sequences. Some clones are absent from its copies; in checked studies, under half trace to an unresolved V gene, and the reason for the others is unknown. D and trimming come from the DNA, and the V and J calls and clone size come from that table. This sample gives just under 350,000 clones in total; around nine tenths of them show up just once. The ten top clones hold about 7% of the sample.

One collaborating source in Seattle enrolled patients while the patients were actively infected and followed the patients over time throughout the course of disease. The collaborating institutions used their own protocols to collect whole blood in K2EDTA tubes. For TCRbeta analysis, collaborators shipped samples in one of three forms: frozen whole blood, isolated PBMCs, or DNA extracted from either of those sample types. On this clone itself: Its binding antigen is unknown. One end of the junction varies from germline; a read error may be responsible.

The cysteine opens and the phenylalanine closes a CDR3 of 14 amino acids. Of all the DNA, just the CDR3 is kept, 42 bases in frame from base 1. Looking up the germline V gene yields CDR1 KGHSH and CDR2 LQKENI. This TCR derives from a woman in her 70s with COVID-19, enrolled during active disease. The chain was built from TRBV18 and TRBJ1-1, and 9 junctional nucleotides match TRBD1. Source material: peripheral blood. The CDR3: CASSPGTGNPEAFF. The DNA is as follows: TGTGCCAGCTCACCCGGGACAGGGAACCCTGAAGCTTTCTTT.